This is a list of T cell receptor beta chains from one sample in a study of control samples from healthy donors and cancer patients. TCRdb keeps only in-frame clones here, not all; method: immunoSEQ multiplex PCR. The profile covers approximately 49,000 clones, with around 86% appearing a single time and over 2.5% taken by the ten largest. The specimen sequenced was PBMCs. These receptors all stem from a woman aged 45-59 years with lung cancer. The CDR3 runs from the conserved cysteine through the conserved F or W. The order of the fields is V gene, J gene, CDR3 protein.

>TRBV4-1|TRBJ1-5
CASSQDDSPGQPQHF
>TRBV4-1|TRBJ2-1
CASSQELDRLSYNEQFF
>TRBV4-3|TRBJ1-4
CASSQEEATNEKLFF
>TRBV7-2|TRBJ2-5
CASSWGSEQETQYF
>TRBV6-5|TRBJ1-5
CASSLREAQPQHF
>TRBV5-4|TRBJ2-1
CASSPTSGYINEQFF
>TRBV21-1|TRBJ1-1
CASSLRTGEVRNTEAFF
>TRBV5-8|TRBJ2-6
CASSFRTPGANVLTF
>TRBV28|TRBJ1-3
CASSLNRGSGNTIYF
>TRBV29-1|TRBJ2-7
CSVGPYEQYF
>TRBV6-1|TRBJ1-2
CASSDRARGGGYTF
>TRBV9|TRBJ2-3
CASSVVSGGPADTQYF
>TRBV4-3|TRBJ1-2
CASSQELNYGYTF
>TRBV11-1|TRBJ2-5
CASSLAQGGSETQYF
>TRBV27|TRBJ1-5
CASSSGSSNQPQHF
>TRBV2|TRBJ1-3
CASSSLGLGNTIYF
>TRBV10-2|TRBJ2-7
CASSERTGTGDYEQYF
>TRBV6-5|TRBJ2-2
CASSWGGQNTGELFF
>TRBV2|TRBJ2-7
CASSEVGFSSYEQYF
>TRBV27|TRBJ1-6
CASSSRQGDNSPLHF
>TRBV30|TRBJ1-4
CAWSVGWTGAKLTNEKLFF
>TRBV9|TRBJ1-2
CASSQPGFYGYTF
>TRBV7-2|TRBJ1-2
CASSLDPNYGYTF
>TRBV6-5|TRBJ1-6
CASIPGSTGSRSLHF
>TRBV6-5|TRBJ1-2
CASSYSRRGGYTF
>TRBV7-3|TRBJ1-1
CASSPDMNTEAFF
>TRBV20-1|TRBJ2-5
CSGEYQETQYF
>TRBV7-9|TRBJ1-3
CASSLAIGNTIYF
>TRBV5-4|TRBJ1-4
CASSLAGMGEEKLFF
>TRBV5-1|TRBJ2-7
CASSLGPSGGLEQYF
>TRBV6-2/TRBV6-3|TRBJ1-5
CASSPQEPQPQHF
>TRBV5-4|TRBJ1-3
CASSLNSGNTIYF
>TRBV7-2|TRBJ2-3
CASSSSSGGAGDTQYF
>TRBV30|TRBJ1-2
CAWSTEANYGYTF
>TRBV18|TRBJ1-2
CASSPPDGNYGYTF
>TRBV5-1|TRBJ1-1
CASRRTTVNTEAFF
>TRBV24-1|TRBJ2-3
CATGGTDTQYF
>TRBV12-3/TRBV12-4|TRBJ1-5
CASNMGGNQPQHF
>TRBV7-9|TRBJ1-5
CASSLDGQPQHF
>TRBV28|TRBJ2-2
CASSLLGASSTGELFF
>TRBV18|TRBJ1-1
CASSPLTGPGAEAFF
>TRBV5-6|TRBJ2-7
CASRAGTSTPYEQYF